Listed below are T cell receptor beta chains from one sample, sequenced in a study of blood T cell repertoires in COVID-19. The repertoire was sequenced with immunoSEQ multiplex PCR; TCRdb's copy has only in-frame clones and lacks some. The profile shows some 180,000 clones, approximately 83% of them singletons. The material sequenced was peripheral blood. These receptors all stem from a woman between 40 and 55 years old with COVID-19, enrolled during active disease. Both conserved end residues are part of each CDR3. D genes are given only for firm matches. Where a row states a size, it is once, few, many or the class of an expanded clone; other rows omit it.

J	D	size	V	CDR3	DNA
TRBJ2-5	TRBD1	-	TRBV23-1	CASQPMTGPGETQYF	TGCGCCAGCCAACCAATGACAGGGCCGGGGGAGACCCAGTACTTC
TRBJ2-7	-	-	TRBV10-1	CASSKTGGRLSGRDNEQYF	TGCGCCAGCAGTAAGACAGGGGGACGTCTTAGCGGGAGAGACAACGAGCAGTACTTC
TRBJ2-1	-	-	TRBV24-1	CATRPWDFGGNEQFF	TGTGCCACCAGGCCGTGGGACTTTGGGGGTAATGAGCAGTTCTTC
TRBJ1-1	-	few	TRBV27	CASTRGSEAFF	TGTGCCAGCACTAGGGGGAGTGAAGCTTTCTTT
TRBJ2-7	TRBD2	-	TRBV7-8	CASTLGGTSYEQYF	TGTGCCAGCACCCTGGGGGGGACCTCCTACGAGCAGTACTTC
TRBJ2-1	-	-	TRBV7-3	CASSPAARDEQFF	TGTGCCAGCAGCCCGGCGGCTAGAGATGAGCAGTTCTTC
TRBJ1-5	-	once	TRBV2	CASSEFSTVNQPQHF	TGTGCCAGCAGTGAATTTTCGACAGTCAATCAGCCCCAGCATTTT
TRBJ2-7	-	once	TRBV11-2	CASSGGPGTDSYEQYF	TGTGCCAGCAGCGGGGGGCCCGGGACAGACTCCTACGAGCAGTACTTC
TRBJ2-5	TRBD2	once	TRBV5-1	CASSPPKRGEETQYF	TGCGCCAGCAGCCCGCCCAAGCGGGGGGAGGAGACCCAGTACTTC
TRBJ1-1	-	-	TRBV25-1	CASSDQGHMNTEAFF	TGTGCCAGCAGTGATCAGGGGCACATGAACACTGAAGCTTTCTTT
TRBJ1-2	-	-	TRBV3-1/TRBV3-2	CASSLYNRAEGGSNGYTF	TGTGCCAGCAGCCTATATAACCGTGCGGAGGGCGGCTCTAATGGCTACACCTTC
TRBJ1-5	-	-	TRBV7-8	CASSLWGRDQPQHF	TGTGCCAGCAGCTTATGGGGGCGAGATCAGCCCCAGCATTTT
TRBJ1-1	TRBD1	-	TRBV9	CASNLIGGQPGGTEAFF	TGTGCCAGCAACCTCATTGGGGGACAGCCTGGGGGCACTGAAGCTTTCTTT
TRBJ2-3	-	-	TRBV5-1	CASSFSALRNTDTQYF	TGCGCCAGCAGCTTCTCCGCCCTCAGGAACACAGATACGCAGTATTTT
TRBJ2-2	TRBD1	few	TRBV19	CATGQRTGELFF	TGTGCCACGGGACAGCGAACCGGGGAGCTGTTTTTT
TRBJ1-5	-	-	TRBV27	CASSLSAVGYSNQPQHF	TGTGCCAGCAGTTTATCGGCAGTTGGTTATAGCAATCAGCCCCAGCATTTT
TRBJ1-1	-	once	TRBV11-3	CASSPGRGEAFF	TGTGCCAGCAGCCCGGGGAGGGGCGAAGCTTTCTTT
TRBJ1-5	-	-	TRBV5-6	CASSLVGQPQHF	TGTGCCAGCAGCTTGGTGGGCCAGCCCCAGCATTTT
TRBJ2-7	TRBD1	-	TRBV3-1/TRBV3-2	CASLSRTGRSYEQYF	TGTGCCAGCTTATCCCGGACAGGGAGATCCTACGAGCAGTACTTC
TRBJ1-5	TRBD1	-	TRBV6-5	CASNPGQGMNQPQHF	TGTGCCAGCAACCCGGGACAGGGTATGAATCAGCCCCAGCATTTT
TRBJ2-2	TRBD2	-	TRBV19	CASYSGGRTGELFF	TGTGCCAGTTATAGCGGGGGACGCACCGGGGAGCTGTTTTTT
TRBJ1-5	TRBD1	once	TRBV6-5	CASSRDSLNQPQHF	TGTGCCAGCAGCCGGGACAGCCTAAATCAGCCCCAGCATTTT
TRBJ2-5	-	-	TRBV9	CASSPKTGRLRQETQYF	TGTGCCAGCAGCCCAAAGACAGGTCGCCTTAGGCAAGAGACCCAGTACTTC
TRBJ2-5	TRBD2	-	TRBV9	CASSAISGLSGKETQYF	TGTGCCAGCAGCGCCATCTCAGGGTTGAGCGGGAAAGAGACCCAGTACTTC
TRBJ1-1	TRBD1	-	TRBV5-6	CASSLQVRGDTEAFF	TGTGCCAGCAGCTTGCAGGTCAGGGGGGACACTGAAGCTTTCTTT
TRBJ2-3	TRBD2	-	TRBV6-2/TRBV6-3	CASSSGGATDTQYF	TGTGCCAGCAGTAGCGGGGGGGCCACAGATACGCAGTATTTT
TRBJ1-2	-	-	TRBV27	CASSLGLRSYGYTF	TGTGCCAGCAGTTTGGGCCTCAGGTCCTATGGCTACACCTTC
TRBJ1-4	TRBD1	-	TRBV4-1	CASSQRTGATNEKLFF	TGCGCCAGCAGCCAGAGGACAGGGGCAACTAATGAAAAACTGTTTTTT
TRBJ2-1	TRBD2	-	TRBV10-3	CAINPAGGYNEQFF	TGTGCCATCAATCCAGCGGGGGGTTACAATGAGCAGTTCTTC
TRBJ1-2	-	-	TRBV5-1	CASTSGGLSYGYTF	TGCGCCAGCACCTCGGGAGGATTAAGCTATGGCTACACCTTC
TRBJ1-1	TRBD1	once	TRBV7-3	CASRAQGAGTEAFF	TGTGCCAGCAGGGCCCAGGGGGCGGGGACTGAAGCTTTCTTT
TRBJ1-1	TRBD1	-	TRBV5-5	CASSWWGTATMNTEAFF	TGTGCCAGCAGCTGGTGGGGGACAGCTACCATGAACACTGAAGCTTTCTTT
TRBJ1-1	TRBD1	few	TRBV28	CASNRQGTYTEAFF	TGTGCCAGCAATCGACAGGGTACGTACACTGAAGCTTTCTTT
TRBJ2-2	TRBD2	-	TRBV4-2	CASSQASGSTGELFF	TGTGCCAGCAGCCAAGCTAGCGGGAGCACCGGGGAGCTGTTTTTT
TRBJ2-3	TRBD1	few	TRBV5-8	CASSVGDRGTDTQYF	TGTGCCAGCAGCGTAGGGGACAGGGGCACAGATACGCAGTATTTT
TRBJ2-3	TRBD2	-	TRBV5-1	CASSLASGGGADTQYF	TGCGCCAGCAGCTTGGCCAGTGGCGGGGGAGCAGATACGCAGTATTTT
TRBJ1-1	-	once	TRBV29-1	CSVERASLERTEAFF	TGCAGCGTTGAACGGGCATCCTTGGAGCGGACTGAAGCTTTCTTT
TRBJ1-1	-	-	TRBV19	CASSSTVNTEAFF	TGTGCCAGTAGTTCGACAGTGAACACTGAAGCTTTCTTT
TRBJ1-4	-	-	TRBV10-3	CAISDSQGEKLFF	TGTGCCATCAGTGATTCCCAGGGAGAAAAACTGTTTTTT
TRBJ2-7	-	-	TRBV28	CASSLTSPYEQYF	TGTGCCAGCAGTTTAACTAGTCCTTACGAGCAGTACTTC
TRBJ1-4	TRBD1	many	TRBV7-9	CASSPKDREMFF	TGTGCCAGCAGCCCAAAGGACAGGGAGATGTTTTTT
TRBJ2-7	-	-	TRBV29-1	CSIRAERTFSYEQYF	TGCAGCATAAGGGCTGAGCGGACCTTCTCCTACGAGCAGTACTTC